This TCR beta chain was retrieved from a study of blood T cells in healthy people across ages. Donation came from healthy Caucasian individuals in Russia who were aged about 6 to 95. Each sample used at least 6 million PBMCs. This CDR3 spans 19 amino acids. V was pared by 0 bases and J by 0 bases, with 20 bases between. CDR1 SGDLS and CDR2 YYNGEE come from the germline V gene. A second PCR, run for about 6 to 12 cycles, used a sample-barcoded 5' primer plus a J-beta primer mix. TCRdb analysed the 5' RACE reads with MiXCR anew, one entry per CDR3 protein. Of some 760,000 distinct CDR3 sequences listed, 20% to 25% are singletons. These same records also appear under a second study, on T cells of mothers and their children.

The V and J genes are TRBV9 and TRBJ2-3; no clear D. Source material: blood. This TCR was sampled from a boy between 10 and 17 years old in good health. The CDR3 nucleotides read TGTGCCAGCAGCGTAGATTATGCGACCGGAGCGACTAGCACAGATACGCAGTATTTT. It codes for CASSVDYATGATSTDTQYF.